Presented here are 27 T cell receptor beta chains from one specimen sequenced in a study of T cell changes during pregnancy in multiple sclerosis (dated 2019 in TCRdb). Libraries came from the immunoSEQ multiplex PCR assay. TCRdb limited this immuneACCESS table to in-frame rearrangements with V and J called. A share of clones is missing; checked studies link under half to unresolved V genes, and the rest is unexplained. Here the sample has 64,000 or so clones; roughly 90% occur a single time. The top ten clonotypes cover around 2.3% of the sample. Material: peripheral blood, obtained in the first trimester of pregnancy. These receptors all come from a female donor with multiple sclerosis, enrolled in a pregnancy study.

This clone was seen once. The DNA of the CDR3 is TGTGCCAGCAGACCTAGCGGGAGCAAGGAGACCCAGTACTTC. Protein product: CASRPSGSKETQYF. The V gene is TRBV6-6, the J gene TRBJ2-5; 10 bases line up with TRBD2. CDR3 length: 14 amino acids. The germline gives CDR1 MNHNY, CDR2 SVGAGI (reference sequence). V gave up 6 bases and J gave up 5 bases; unmatched junction bases: 6.

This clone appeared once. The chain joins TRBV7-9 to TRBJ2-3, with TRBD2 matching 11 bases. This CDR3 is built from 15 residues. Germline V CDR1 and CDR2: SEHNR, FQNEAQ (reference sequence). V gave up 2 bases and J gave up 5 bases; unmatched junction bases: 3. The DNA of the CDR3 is TGTGCCAGCAGCTTACAAGGACTAGCGGGAGATACGCAGTATTTT. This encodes CASSLQGLAGDTQYF.

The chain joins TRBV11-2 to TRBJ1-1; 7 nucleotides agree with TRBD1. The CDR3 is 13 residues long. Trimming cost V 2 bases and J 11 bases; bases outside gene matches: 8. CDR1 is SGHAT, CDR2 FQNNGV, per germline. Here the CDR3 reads CASSLKAGGSAFF. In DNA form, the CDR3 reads TGTGCCAGCAGCTTAAAAGCAGGGGGATCGGCTTTCTTT.

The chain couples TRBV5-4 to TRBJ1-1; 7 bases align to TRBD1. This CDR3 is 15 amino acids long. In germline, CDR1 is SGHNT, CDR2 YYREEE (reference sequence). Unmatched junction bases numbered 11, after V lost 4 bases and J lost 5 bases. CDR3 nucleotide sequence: TGTGCCAGCAGCCTAGGAACGACAGGGCAAACTGAAGCTTTCTTT. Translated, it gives CASSLGTTGQTEAFF.

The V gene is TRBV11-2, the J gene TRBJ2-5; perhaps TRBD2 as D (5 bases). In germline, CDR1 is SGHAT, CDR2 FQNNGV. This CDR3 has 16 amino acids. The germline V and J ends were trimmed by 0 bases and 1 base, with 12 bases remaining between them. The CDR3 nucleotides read TGTGCCAGCAGCTTAGATGCTCGGAGGCCCCAAGAGACCCAGTACTTC. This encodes CASSLDARRPQETQYF.

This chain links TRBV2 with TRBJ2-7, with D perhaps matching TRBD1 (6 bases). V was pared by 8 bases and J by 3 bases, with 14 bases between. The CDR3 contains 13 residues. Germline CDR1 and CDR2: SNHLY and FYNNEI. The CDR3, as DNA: TGTGCCAGCGGAATGAAACAGGGCTACGAGCAGTACTTC. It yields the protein CASGMKQGYEQYF. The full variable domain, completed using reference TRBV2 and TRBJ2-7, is EPEVTQTPSHQVTQMGQEVILRCVPISNHLYFYWYRQILGQKVEFLVSFYNNEISEKSEIFDDQFSVERPDGSNFTLKIRSTKLEDSAMYFCASGMKQGYEQYFGPGTRLTVT.

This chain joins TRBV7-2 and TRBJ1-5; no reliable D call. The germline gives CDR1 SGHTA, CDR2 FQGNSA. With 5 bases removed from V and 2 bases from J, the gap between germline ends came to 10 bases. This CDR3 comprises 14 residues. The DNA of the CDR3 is TGTGCCAGCAGCCCGGGTTTCGGCAATCAGCCCCAGCATTTT. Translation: CASSPGFGNQPQHF.

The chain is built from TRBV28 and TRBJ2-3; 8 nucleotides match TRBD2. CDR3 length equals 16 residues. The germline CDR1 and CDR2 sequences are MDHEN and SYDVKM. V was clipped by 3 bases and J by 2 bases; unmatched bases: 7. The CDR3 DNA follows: TGTGCCAGCAGTTTTTCACTAGCGGACCTCACAGATACGCAGTATTTT. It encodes CASSFSLADLTDTQYF.

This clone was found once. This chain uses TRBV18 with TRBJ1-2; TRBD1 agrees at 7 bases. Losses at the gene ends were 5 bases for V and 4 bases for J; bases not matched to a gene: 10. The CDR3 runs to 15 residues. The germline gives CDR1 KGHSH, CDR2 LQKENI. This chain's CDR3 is CASSFGQASSYGYTF. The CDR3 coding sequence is TGTGCCAGCTCATTCGGACAGGCGTCTAGCTATGGCTACACCTTC.

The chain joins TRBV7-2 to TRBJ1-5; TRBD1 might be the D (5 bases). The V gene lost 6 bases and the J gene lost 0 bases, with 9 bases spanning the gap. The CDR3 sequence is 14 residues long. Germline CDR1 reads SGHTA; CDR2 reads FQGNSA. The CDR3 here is CASSQDSSNQPQHF. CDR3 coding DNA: TGTGCCAGCAGTCAAGACAGTAGCAATCAGCCCCAGCATTTT. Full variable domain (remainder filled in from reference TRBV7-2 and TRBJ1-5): GAGVSQSPSNKVTEKGKDVELRCDPISGHTALYWYRQSLGQGLEFLIYFQGNSAPDKSGLPSDRFSAERTGGSVSTLTIQRTQQEDSAVYLCASSQDSSNQPQHFGDGTRLSIL.

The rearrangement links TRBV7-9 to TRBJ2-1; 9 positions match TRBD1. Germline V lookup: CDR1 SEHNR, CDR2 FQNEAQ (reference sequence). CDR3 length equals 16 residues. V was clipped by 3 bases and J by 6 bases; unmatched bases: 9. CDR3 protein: CASSLFRDRDGNEQFF. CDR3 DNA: TGTGCCAGCAGCTTGTTCCGGGACAGGGACGGCAATGAGCAGTTCTTC.

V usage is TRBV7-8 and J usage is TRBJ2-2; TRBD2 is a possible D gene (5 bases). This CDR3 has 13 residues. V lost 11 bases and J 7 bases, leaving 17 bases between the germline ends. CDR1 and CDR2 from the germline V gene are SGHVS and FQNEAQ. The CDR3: CASTEVINGELFF. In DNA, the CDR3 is TGTGCCTCCACGGAGGTAATAAACGGGGAGCTGTTTTTT.

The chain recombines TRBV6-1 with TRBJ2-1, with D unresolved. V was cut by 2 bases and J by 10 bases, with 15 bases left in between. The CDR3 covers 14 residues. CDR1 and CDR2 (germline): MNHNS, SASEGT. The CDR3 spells CASSEWQRIDEQFF. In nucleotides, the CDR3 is TGTGCCAGCAGTGAATGGCAGCGAATCGACGAGCAGTTCTTC.

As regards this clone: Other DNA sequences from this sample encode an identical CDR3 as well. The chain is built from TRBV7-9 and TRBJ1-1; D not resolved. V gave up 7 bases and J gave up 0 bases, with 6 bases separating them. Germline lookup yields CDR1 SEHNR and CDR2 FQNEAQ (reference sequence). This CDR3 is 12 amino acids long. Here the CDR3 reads CASTQMNTEAFF. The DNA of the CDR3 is TGTGCCAGCACCCAGATGAACACTGAAGCTTTCTTT. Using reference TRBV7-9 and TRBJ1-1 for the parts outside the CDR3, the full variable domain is DTGVSQNPRHKITKRGQNVTFRCDPISEHNRLYWYRQTLGQGPEFLTYFQNEAQLEKSRLLSDRFSAERPKGSFSTLEIQRTEQGDSAMYLCASTQMNTEAFFGQGTRLTVV.

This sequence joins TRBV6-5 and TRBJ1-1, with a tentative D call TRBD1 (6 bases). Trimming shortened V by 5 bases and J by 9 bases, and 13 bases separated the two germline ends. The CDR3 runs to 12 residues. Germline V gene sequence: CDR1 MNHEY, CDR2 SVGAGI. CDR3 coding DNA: TGTGCCAGCAGTGACAGGCCCGGTAAAGCTTTCTTT. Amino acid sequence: CASSDRPGKAFF.

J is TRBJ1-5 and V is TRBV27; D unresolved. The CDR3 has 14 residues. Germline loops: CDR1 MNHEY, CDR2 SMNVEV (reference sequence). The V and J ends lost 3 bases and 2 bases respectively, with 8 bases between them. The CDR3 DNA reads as TGTGCCAGCAGTTTGACGCAGGGCAATCAGCCCCAGCATTTT. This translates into CASSLTQGNQPQHF.

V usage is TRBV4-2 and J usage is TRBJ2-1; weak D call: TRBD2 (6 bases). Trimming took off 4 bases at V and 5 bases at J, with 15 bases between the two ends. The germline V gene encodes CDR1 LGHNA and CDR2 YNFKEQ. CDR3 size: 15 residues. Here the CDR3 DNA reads TGTGCCAGCAGCCCAAGAACCGAGCGGGACAATGAGCAGTTCTTC. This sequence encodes CASSPRTERDNEQFF.

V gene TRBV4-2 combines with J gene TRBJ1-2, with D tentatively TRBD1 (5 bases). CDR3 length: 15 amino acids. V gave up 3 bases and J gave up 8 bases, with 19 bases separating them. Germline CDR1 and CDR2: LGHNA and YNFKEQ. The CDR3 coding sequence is TGTGCCAGCAGCCACCCCGAAGGGGCGCCTGGAGGCTACACCTTC. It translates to CASSHPEGAPGGYTF.

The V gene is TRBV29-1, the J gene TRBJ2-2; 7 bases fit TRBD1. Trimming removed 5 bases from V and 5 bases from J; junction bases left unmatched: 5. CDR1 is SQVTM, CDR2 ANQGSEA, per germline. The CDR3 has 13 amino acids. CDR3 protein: CSVSDRSTGELFF. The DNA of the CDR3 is TGCAGCGTTTCGGACAGGTCGACCGGGGAGCTGTTTTTT.

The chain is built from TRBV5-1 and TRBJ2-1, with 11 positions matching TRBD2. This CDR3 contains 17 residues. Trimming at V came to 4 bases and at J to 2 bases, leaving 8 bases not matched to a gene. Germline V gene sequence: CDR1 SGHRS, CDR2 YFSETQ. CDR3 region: CASSPRLAGRAYNEQFF. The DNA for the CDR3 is TGCGCCAGCAGCCCCAGACTAGCGGGGCGAGCCTACAATGAGCAGTTCTTC. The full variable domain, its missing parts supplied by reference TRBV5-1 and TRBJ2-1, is KAGVTQTPRYLIKTRGQQVTLSCSPISGHRSVSWYQQTPGQGLQFLFEYFSETQRNKGNFPGRFSGRQFSNSRSEMNVSTLELGDSALYLCASSPRLAGRAYNEQFFGPGTRLTVL.

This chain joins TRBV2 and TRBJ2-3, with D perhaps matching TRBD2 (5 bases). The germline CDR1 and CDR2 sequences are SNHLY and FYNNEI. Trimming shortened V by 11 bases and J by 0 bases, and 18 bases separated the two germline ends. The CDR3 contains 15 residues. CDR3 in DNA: TGTGCCGCAAATGGAGCGGCGTCTAGCACAGATACGCAGTATTTT. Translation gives CAANGAASSTDTQYF.

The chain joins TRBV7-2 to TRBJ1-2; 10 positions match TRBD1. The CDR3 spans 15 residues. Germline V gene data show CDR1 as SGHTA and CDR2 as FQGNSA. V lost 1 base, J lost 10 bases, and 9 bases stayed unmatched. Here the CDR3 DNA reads TGTGCCAGCAGCTTAGATTCCGGGACAGGGGTATCCTACACCTTC. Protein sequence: CASSLDSGTGVSYTF.

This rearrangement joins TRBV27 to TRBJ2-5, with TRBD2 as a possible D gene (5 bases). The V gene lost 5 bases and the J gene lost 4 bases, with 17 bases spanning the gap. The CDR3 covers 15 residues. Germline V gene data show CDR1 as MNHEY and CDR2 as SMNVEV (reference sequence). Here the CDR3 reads CASSTGLQIRETQYF. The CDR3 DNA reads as TGTGCCAGCAGTACCGGACTGCAGATAAGAGAGACCCAGTACTTC.

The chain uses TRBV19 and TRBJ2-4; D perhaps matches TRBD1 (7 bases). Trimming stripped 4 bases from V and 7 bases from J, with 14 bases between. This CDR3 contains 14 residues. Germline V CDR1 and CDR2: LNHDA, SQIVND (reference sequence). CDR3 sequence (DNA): TGTGCCAGTAGTACTAGACAGGGAGGCAACATTCAGTACTTC. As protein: CASSTRQGGNIQYF. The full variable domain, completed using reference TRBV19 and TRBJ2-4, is DGGITQSPKYLFRKEGQNVTLSCEQNLNHDAMYWYRQDPGQGLRLIYYSQIVNDFQKGDIAEGYSVSREKKESFPLTVTSAQKNPTAFYLCASSTRQGGNIQYFGAGTRLSVL.

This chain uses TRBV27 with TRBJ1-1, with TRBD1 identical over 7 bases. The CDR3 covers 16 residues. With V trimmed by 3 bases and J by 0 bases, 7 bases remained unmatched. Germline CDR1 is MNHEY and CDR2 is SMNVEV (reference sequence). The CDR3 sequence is CASSFVPGTVNTEAFF. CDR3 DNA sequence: TGTGCCAGCAGTTTCGTCCCCGGGACAGTGAACACTGAAGCTTTCTTT.

CDR3 region: CASRDGQGNSANVLTF. The CDR3 coding sequence is TGCGCCAGCAGAGACGGACAGGGGAACAGTGCCAACGTCCTGACTTTC. This rearrangement joins TRBV5-1 to TRBJ2-6; 9 bases are a match to TRBD1. CDR1 and CDR2 (germline): SGHRS, YFSETQ. J lost 7 bases, V lost 5 bases, and 10 bases had no gene match. The CDR3 runs to 16 residues.

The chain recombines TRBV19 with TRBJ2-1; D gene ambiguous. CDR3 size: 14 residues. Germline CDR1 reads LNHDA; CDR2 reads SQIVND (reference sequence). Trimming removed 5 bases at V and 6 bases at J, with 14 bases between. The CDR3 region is CASSDSPASNEQFF. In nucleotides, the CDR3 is TGTGCCAGTAGTGACTCCCCGGCCTCCAATGAGCAGTTCTTC.